The clone carrying this TCR beta chain was picked up many times. Its antigen is still unknown. The sample belongs to a study of identical twins. Trimming left V 6 bases short and J 4 bases short, with 4 bases between. Germline lookup yields CDR1 MDHEN and CDR2 SYDVKM. The CDR3 totals 11 residues. TCRdb itself ran the 5' RACE reads through MiXCR, one entry per CDR3 protein. Here the sample spans 200,000 to 250,000 distinct CDR3 sequences, 7% to 8.5% being singletons. General study findings and limits: Within beta out-of-frame sequences, the excess sharing observed between twins was weaker.

This sample was shared with a second study, whose subject was yellow fever vaccine responses in identical twins. From that report: Reports say the vaccine T cell response in twins looked partly convergent and partly personalized.

The chain links TRBV28 to TRBJ2-4; D is undetermined. The sequenced material came from CD8+ T cells sorted from blood. This receptor was obtained from a woman aged 18-35 years in good health. The CDR3 region has the DNA TGTGCCAGCAGCGCAAAAAACATTCAGTACTTC. Its protein is CASSAKNIQYF. Drawing the rest from reference TRBV28 and TRBJ2-4, the complete variable domain is DVKVTQSSRYLVKRTGEKVFLECVQDMDHENMFWYRQDPGLGLRLIYFSYDVKMKEKGDIPEGYSVSREKKERFSLILESASTNQTSMYLCASSAKNIQYFGAGTRLSVL.